The 5 T cell receptor beta chains listed next were all sequenced from one sample in a study of CD8+CD57+ T cells in acquired aplastic anemia. Researchers used genomic DNA as the template to profile TCR beta VDJ and CDR3. From the reads, TCRdb called clonotypes with MiXCR, one entry per CDR3 protein. This repertoire shows some 190,000 distinct CDR3 sequences, roughly half found once; its top ten account for under 3.5%. Sample: sorted CD4+, CD8+, or CD8+CD57+ T cells (not recorded which) from PBMCs. All receptors derive from a human donor in good health.

This clonotype was counted only a few times. J is TRBJ2-1 and V is TRBV29-1; unclear D gene. Germline V gives CDR1 SQVTM, CDR2 ANQGSEA. V was pared by 4 bases and J by 11 bases, with 9 bases between. The CDR3 consists of 10 residues. CDR3 region: CSVGEVKQFF. The CDR3 nucleotides are TGCAGCGTTGGAGAGGTGAAGCAGTTCTTC.

This clonotype was observed many times. The rearrangement uses TRBV12-3 or TRBV12-4 and TRBJ2-2, with D perhaps matching TRBD1 or TRBD2 (5 bases each). This CDR3 spans 16 amino acids. Deletions cut 5 bases from V and 2 bases from J, with 15 bases between. DNA of the CDR3: TGTGCCAGCAGTCCAGGTGGGACGGGCAACACCGGGGAGCTGTTTTTT. Protein product: CASSPGGTGNTGELFF.

This clonotype was seen a single time. This chain uses TRBV7-3 with TRBJ2-2; 12 nucleotides agree with TRBD2. J lost 3 bases, V lost 1 base, and 6 bases had no gene match. Germline assignment: CDR1 SGHTA and CDR2 FQGTGA. This CDR3 comprises 18 residues. CDR3 residues: CASSLMLAGGPYTGELFF. CDR3 nucleotide sequence: TGTGCCAGCAGCTTAATGCTAGCGGGGGGGCCGTACACCGGGGAGCTGTTTTTT.

The chain recombines TRBV2 with TRBJ2-7, with a possible D match to TRBD1 (5 bases). This CDR3 has 12 amino acids. Looked up from germline, CDR1 is SNHLY and CDR2 is FYNNEI. V was cut by 7 bases and J by 6 bases, with 13 bases left in between. CDR3 region: CASNTGRVEQYF. In DNA form, the CDR3 reads TGTGCCAGCAATACGGGCAGGGTCGAGCAGTACTTC.

This clonotype was picked up a small number of times. The V and J genes are TRBV20-1 and TRBJ2-1; no definite D call. CDR1 DFQATT and CDR2 SNEGSKA come from the germline V gene (reference sequence). The CDR3 has 13 residues. V gave up 3 bases and J gave up 3 bases, with 9 bases separating them. The CDR3 DNA follows: TGCAGTGCTAGCGGACCCTTCTACAATGAGCAGTTCTTC. It specifies CSASGPFYNEQFF.